The source of this TCR beta chain is a study of STAT5B mutations in CD4+ large granular lymphocyte leukemia. Assay used: immunoSEQ multiplex PCR; TCRdb lists only in-frame clones, some missing. The profile shows fewer than 45,000 clones, 75% to 85% of them singletons. The CDR3 sequence is 15 residues long. V gave up 6 bases and J gave up 4 bases; unmatched junction bases: 6. The germline V gene has CDR1 SGHAT and CDR2 FQNNGV. The source material was CD4+ T cells from blood buffy coats. The J gene is TRBJ2-5, the V gene TRBV11-2; 12 nucleotides align to TRBD2. The sequence was obtained from a human donor in good health. CDR3 sequence: CASRSTSGGLETQYF. The CDR3 region has the DNA TGTGCCAGCAGATCGACTAGCGGGGGTCTAGAGACCCAGTACTTC.